The text below deals with one T cell receptor (beta chain). The antigen remains unidentified. The sample originates from a study of T cell repertoires in cytomegalovirus infection. Study-wide results and limits: HLA-C-restricted, CMV-specific TCR beta clonotypes were dominant ex vivo.

One entry per CDR3 protein results from TCRdb running MiXCR on the reads. The data show 500,000 or so distinct CDR3 sequences, with 15% to 20% seen just once and more than 20% held by the top ten. The CDR3 runs to 10 residues. Germline V gene data show CDR1 as SNHLY and CDR2 as FYNNEI. V was clipped by 6 bases and J by 7 bases, with 6 bases between them. Sequencing was carried out using CD8+ T cells from PBMCs. The clonotype comes from a human donor in good health (CMV status not recorded). Some clones in this sample may be carry-over from other donors' samples. The V and J genes are TRBV2 and TRBJ2-5; D ambiguous. The CDR3 region is CASRGRTQYF. In DNA form, the CDR3 reads TGTGCCAGCAGGGGCAGGACCCAGTACTTC.